The rows below give T cell receptor beta chains drawn from one sample of a study of breast tumors, draining lymph nodes, adjacent tissues. TCRdb itself ran the multiplex PCR reads through MiXCR, one entry per CDR3 protein. The sample yields 45,000 or so distinct CDR3 sequences, 20% to 25% seen once. Sequenced: breast tumor tissue. These receptors were obtained from a female donor with breast cancer. Some clones in this sample may be carry-over from other donors' samples. CDR3s include the opening cysteine and the closing phenylalanine or tryptophan. A D gene is named only where the DNA matches it firmly. A clone size is listed for some rows: how often the clone was seen (once, few, many), or a class if it is expanded.

V gene,clone size,J gene,D gene,CDR3 DNA,CDR3 protein
TRBV7-9,once,TRBJ1-1,.,TGTGCCAGCAGCCGAACATCCACTGAAGCTTTCTTT,CASSRTSTEAFF
TRBV6-4,many,TRBJ2-2,TRBD1,TGTGCCAGCAAAATCTCAGGGGGAGAAAACACCGGGGAGCTGTTTTTT,CASKISGGENTGELFF
TRBV20-1,many,TRBJ1-3,.,TGCAGTGCTAGAGAACAGGGAGTGAGAAACACCATATATTTT,CSAREQGVRNTIYF
TRBV2,many,TRBJ2-3,TRBD1,TGTGCCAGCAGCGACAGGGGAATGAAGTCAGATACGCAGTATTTT,CASSDRGMKSDTQYF
TRBV7-9,many,TRBJ2-1,TRBD1,TGTGCCAGCAGCTCCCCTACAGGGGGCCGCTACAATGAGCAGTTCTTC,CASSSPTGGRYNEQFF
TRBV7-8,many,TRBJ1-2,.,TGTGCCAGCAGCTCCCCCAGATATGGCTACACCTTC,CASSSPRYGYTF
TRBV9,many,TRBJ2-3,.,TGTGCCAGCAGCGTGAATCTCAGGGCAGATACGCAGTATTTT,CASSVNLRADTQYF
TRBV24-1,.,TRBJ2-5,TRBD2,TGTGCCACCAGTTTAGCGGGTGGGGAGACCCAGTACTTC,CATSLAGGETQYF
TRBV6-1,many,TRBJ2-1,.,TGTGCCAGCAGATGGGTTGTTGAGCAGTTCTTC,CASRWVVEQFF
TRBV5-1,.,TRBJ2-1,TRBD1,TGCGCCAGCAGCACACTCGCCGGGACAGGGTTTATGAATGAGCAGTTCTTC,CASSTLAGTGFMNEQFF
TRBV9,many,TRBJ2-7,.,TGTGCCAGCAGCGTAGATCCAGTGGCTAACGAGCAGTACTTC,CASSVDPVANEQYF
TRBV2,.,TRBJ1-1,.,TGTGCCAGCAGTGAGGGAGTGAACACTGAAGCTTTCTTT,CASSEGVNTEAFF
TRBV24-1,many,TRBJ2-7,TRBD2,TGTGCCACCAGTGATGCTAGCGGGGGCTCCTACGAGCAGTACTTC,CATSDASGGSYEQYF
TRBV2,many,TRBJ2-1,.,TGTGCCAGCACTCCCGAAGCGTCCAGTGAGCAGTTCTTC,CASTPEASSEQFF
TRBV7-6,.,TRBJ2-1,.,TGTGCCAGCAGCTTAGCGCCCGGAAATGAGCAGTTCTTC,CASSLAPGNEQFF
TRBV29-1,few,TRBJ2-1,TRBD1,TGCAGCGGCCGTACAGGGGTGCATGAGCAGTTCTTC,CSGRTGVHEQFF
TRBV7-9,many,TRBJ1-2,TRBD1,TGTGCCAGCAGCTTAGGGTCGACGGGACAGGGTGAGGGCTATGGCTACACCTTC,CASSLGSTGQGEGYGYTF
TRBV11-2,many,TRBJ1-3,.,TGTGCCAGCAGCTACTTACGTGGTGGAAACACCATATATTTT,CASSYLRGGNTIYF